Listed below are T cell receptor beta chains from one sample, sequenced in a study of shared clonotypes between healthy human individuals. Profiled with immunoSEQ multiplex PCR; TCRdb holds only in-frame clones, not every one. The sample yields 400,000 to 500,000 clones, 75% to 85% seen once. The sample consisted of PBMCs. The receptors originated from a woman between 40 and 55 years old in good health. Some clones in this sample may be carry-over from other donors' samples. Each CDR3 is given with its conserved first and last residue. The order of the fields is D gene, V gene, J gene, clone size, CDR3 DNA, CDR3 protein. The D gene is left open where the match is weak. Clone size is given for some rows only: seen once, a few or many times, or a class if the clone is expanded.

-,TRBV30,TRBJ1-1,-,TGTGCCTGGAGTGTTGGGAGGGTGCAGGGGACTGAAGCTTTCTTT,CAWSVGRVQGTEAFF
-,TRBV7-2,TRBJ2-5,-,TGTGCCAGCAGCCGAGGAGGGGTGGAGACCCAGTACTTC,CASSRGGVETQYF
TRBD2,TRBV10-3,TRBJ2-3,-,TGTGCCATCAGTGAACAGCGGGACACAGATACGCAGTATTTT,CAISEQRDTDTQYF
TRBD1,TRBV7-2,TRBJ1-2,-,TGTGCCAGCAGCTTAGCAGACAGGGTTATCTATGGCTACACCTTC,CASSLADRVIYGYTF
-,TRBV2,TRBJ2-5,once,TGTGCCAGCAGCGGACAGCCCCAAGAGACCCAGTACTTC,CASSGQPQETQYF
-,TRBV6-6,TRBJ1-2,-,TGTGCCAGCAGCTTGGCCCCCAACTATGGCTACACCTTC,CASSLAPNYGYTF
TRBD1,TRBV5-1,TRBJ1-1,-,TGCGCCAGCAGCGCCGGGACAGGGGGACCTGAAGCTTTCTTT,CASSAGTGGPEAFF
TRBD2,TRBV28,TRBJ2-1,few,TGTGCCAGCAGTTTACCAGCGGGGAGCTACAATGAGCAGTTCTTC,CASSLPAGSYNEQFF
TRBD2,TRBV7-3,TRBJ2-2,-,TGTGCCAGCAGCCCCCAAGCGGGATGGGCCGGGGAGCTGTTTTTT,CASSPQAGWAGELFF
-,TRBV6-1,TRBJ2-3,-,TGTGCCAGCAGTGAAGAATTGGGGGGCACAGATACGCAGTATTTT,CASSEELGGTDTQYF
-,TRBV11-2,TRBJ2-5,once,TGTGCCAGCAGCTTAGTTTTCCTAGGGCCGGAGTACTTC,CASSLVFLGPEYF
-,TRBV6-4,TRBJ2-5,few,TGTGCCAGCAGTGGAACGGCAGGTTCGGGGGAGACCCAGTACTTC,CASSGTAGSGETQYF
TRBD1,TRBV5-1,TRBJ1-2,-,TGCGCCAGCAGCTTGGAACTGACAGGGACAAACTATGGCTACACCTTC,CASSLELTGTNYGYTF
-,TRBV27,TRBJ2-7,-,TGTGCCAGCAGTTTGAGGACGACTTCCCTCTACGAGCAGTACTTC,CASSLRTTSLYEQYF
-,TRBV4-2,TRBJ1-5,few,TGTGCCAGCAGCCAAGACTTAGGGTATCAGCCCCAGCATTTT,CASSQDLGYQPQHF
-,TRBV27,TRBJ2-5,once,TGTGCCAGCAGTTCCCTGTACCAAGAGACCCAGTACTTC,CASSSLYQETQYF
-,TRBV21-1,TRBJ2-4,once,TGTGCCAGCAGCAAAGGAAAGGGTACGGTACAAGCCAAAAACATTCAGTACTTC,CASSKGKGTVQAKNIQYF
-,TRBV10-3,TRBJ1-5,once,TGTGCCATCAGTGAGGCCAGGGATCAGCCCCAGCATTTT,CAISEARDQPQHF
TRBD2,TRBV2,TRBJ2-1,-,TGTGCCAGCAAACCGGGACTAGTTTTCGATGAGCAGTTCTTC,CASKPGLVFDEQFF
-,TRBV15,TRBJ2-2,many,TGTGCCACCAGCAGAGGAGGATATGGTGGGGAGCTGTTTTTT,CATSRGGYGGELFF
-,TRBV20-1,TRBJ2-5,-,TGCAGTGCTACCGGGGGAGAGACCCAGTACTTC,CSATGGETQYF
-,TRBV7-2,TRBJ2-1,-,TGTGCCAGCAGCTTAGCTATAGTGGCGTACTCCTACAATGAGCAGTTCTTC,CASSLAIVAYSYNEQFF
TRBD2,TRBV28,TRBJ2-1,-,TGTGCCAGCCGGGGGGGGAACTACAATGAGCAGTTCTTC,CASRGGNYNEQFF
-,TRBV6-1,TRBJ1-2,-,TGTGCCAGCAAGATCTACTATGGCTACACCTTC,CASKIYYGYTF
TRBD1,TRBV6-5,TRBJ1-2,-,TGTGCCAGCAGGGACAGGGGAGGTAGAGACTATGGCTACACCTTC,CASRDRGGRDYGYTF
TRBD1,TRBV5-3,TRBJ2-5,-,TGTGCCAGAAAGAACGGGACAGTTTATCAAGAGACCCAGTACTTC,CARKNGTVYQETQYF
TRBD1,TRBV28,TRBJ1-2,-,TGTGCCAGCAGGACACTAACAGGGGGCGACTATGGCTACACCTTC,CASRTLTGGDYGYTF
-,TRBV27,TRBJ2-3,few,TGTGCCAGCAGTCCATATACCGGGGGACCGCAGTATTTT,CASSPYTGGPQYF
TRBD2,TRBV29-1,TRBJ2-7,-,TGCAGCGTTGTGTTTGCTGTGGGAGGGGAGGAGTACTTC,CSVVFAVGGEEYF
-,TRBV5-6,TRBJ1-3,-,TGTGCCAGCAGCTTGGTAGCAGGGAGCTCTGGAAACACCATATATTTT,CASSLVAGSSGNTIYF
TRBD2,TRBV18,TRBJ2-7,-,TGTGCCAGCTCACCCGGGACTAGCGGAGGCTCCTACGAGCAGTACTTC,CASSPGTSGGSYEQYF
TRBD1,TRBV30,TRBJ1-2,-,TGTGCCTGGACCAACCCCGGGACAGGGGGCGCGTACACCTTC,CAWTNPGTGGAYTF
-,TRBV7-2,TRBJ2-7,-,TGTGCCAGCAGCTTAGGACCAAGGGCGGTATTC,CASSLGPRAVF
-,TRBV7-2,TRBJ1-1,-,TGTGCCAGCAGCCTTAAGAAAGTTTTTATGAACACTGAAGCTTTCTTT,CASSLKKVFMNTEAFF
-,TRBV27,TRBJ1-5,few,TGTGCCAGCAGTTTTACAGGGCGGGGGCAGCCCCAGCATTTT,CASSFTGRGQPQHF
-,TRBV4-3,TRBJ1-2,-,TGCGCCAGCAGCCAAGCCCTAGGGGAAGGCTACACCTTC,CASSQALGEGYTF
-,TRBV28,TRBJ1-1,-,TGTGCCAGCAGTTTTGCAGGGTTGAACACTGAAGCTTTCTTT,CASSFAGLNTEAFF
-,TRBV27,TRBJ2-1,-,TGTGCCAGCAGTTCCCCCGGGACACCTTCCTACAATGAGCAGTTCTTC,CASSSPGTPSYNEQFF
-,TRBV27,TRBJ1-4,-,TGTGCCAGCAGTTTATCGAGAGTTAATGAAAAACTGTTTTTT,CASSLSRVNEKLFF
-,TRBV4-1,TRBJ2-3,-,TGCGCCAGCAGCCAAACAGGCGGTACGAAGTATTTT,CASSQTGGTKYF
TRBD2,TRBV14,TRBJ2-1,-,TGTGCCAGCAGCCCCGGACTAGCGGGAGGGTACGCCTATGAGCAGTTCTTC,CASSPGLAGGYAYEQFF